The table lists the clone carrying this TCR beta chain with a few counts. This CDR3 has 14 residues. Germline CDR1 is SGHDT and CDR2 is YYEEEE. Trimming removed 4 bases from V and 0 bases from J, with 8 bases in between. These data are taken from a study of T-cell reconstitution after alpha-beta-depleted transplantation in children. Preparation of the TCRbeta library was carried out with unique molecular identifiers. TCRdb re-derived calls from the PCR reads in MiXCR, one entry per CDR3 protein. The sample lists about 500,000 distinct CDR3 sequences, approximately 29% occurring once. This receptor was taken from a human donor who donated a stem cell graft to a child with aplastic anemia. The sample was PBMCs from the stem cell graft donor, taken from the stem cell graft. The chain recombines TRBV5-6 with TRBJ1-5; D is undetermined. CDR3 sequence reads: CASSQLYSNQPQHF. DNA for the CDR3: TGTGCCAGCAGCCAACTTTATAGCAATCAGCCCCAGCATTTT.